This T cell receptor beta chain was recorded in a study of shared clonotypes between healthy human individuals. Concerning this clone itself: Its target is unknown.

Findings and caveats of the study: Naive subsets, compared against memory subsets, generally had larger estimated richness values.

Per the germline V gene, CDR1 is SEHNR and CDR2 is FQNEAQ (reference sequence). The CDR3 runs 12 residues. V was clipped by 4 bases and J by 6 bases, with 6 bases between them. As defined, naive CD8 cells were CD45RO-negative and positively selected for CCR7, with terminally differentiated effector memory CD45RA+ cells excluded. Free of recent acute infections or vaccinations, the donors were healthy HIV-negative adults. The donor cohort consisted entirely of Caucasian adults residing in Nashville, Tennessee. Method: immunoSEQ multiplex PCR; TCRdb's copy keeps in-frame clones and lacks some. The sample lists around 620,000 clones; approximately 95% were seen once.

Sequencing was done on a sample of naive CD8+ T cells sorted from blood. The chain is built from TRBV7-9 and TRBJ2-2; D is ambiguous. The sequence derives from a woman younger than 45 in good health. The CDR3 nucleotides are TGTGCCAGCAGCTCCCCACCCGGGGAGCTGTTTTTT. This sequence encodes CASSSPPGELFF.